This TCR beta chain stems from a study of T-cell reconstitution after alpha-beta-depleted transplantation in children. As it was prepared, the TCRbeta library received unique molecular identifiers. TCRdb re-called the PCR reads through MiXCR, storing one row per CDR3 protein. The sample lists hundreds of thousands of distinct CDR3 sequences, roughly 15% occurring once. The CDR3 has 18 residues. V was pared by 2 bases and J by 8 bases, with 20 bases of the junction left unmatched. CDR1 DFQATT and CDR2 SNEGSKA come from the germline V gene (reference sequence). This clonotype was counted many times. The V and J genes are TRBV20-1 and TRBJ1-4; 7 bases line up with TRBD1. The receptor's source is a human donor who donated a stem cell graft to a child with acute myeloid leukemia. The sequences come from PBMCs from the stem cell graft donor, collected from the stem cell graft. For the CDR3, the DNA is TGCAGTGCTAGAAATCCCTTAGGGAGGACAGGCGGGGAAGAAAAACTGTTTTTT. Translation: CSARNPLGRTGGEEKLFF.